This note documents a single T cell receptor (beta chain) sequence. This clonotype showed up many times. Its antigen specificity is not known. The record has no base qualities; no much larger clone is one base away. This entry belongs to a study of regulatory T cells in long-lasting Graves disease (dated by TCRdb to about 2021). About the investigation overall: Patients with newly diagnosed Graves' disease had been on antithyroid drugs for under 3 months. Patients with persistent Graves' disease were compared with patients with newly diagnosed Graves' disease using TCR sequencing and RNA sequencing of peripheral blood. The study was registered as a clinical trial and conducted in China. A total of roughly 35 samples underwent TCR sequencing: about 13 from persistent and 20 from newly diagnosed Graves' disease patients.

Trimming removed 4 bases from V and 5 bases from J; the gene matches leave 9 bases unexplained. CDR1 and CDR2, looked up from the germline V gene, are SGHDT and YYEEEE. The CDR3 runs 16 residues from the cysteine to the phenylalanine. The kept DNA is CDR3 alone, 48 bases in frame from the first base. Here is what the overall study found, with its caveats: Only the TCR beta chain was sequenced and analyzed. TRBV28, TRBJ1-2 and TRBJ2-5 were preferentially used in persistent disease, while TRBV20-1 and TRBJ2-1 were favored in newly diagnosed disease. Compared with newly diagnosed patients, persistent Graves' disease patients had lower TCR Shannon entropy and fewer highly expanded clones, which suggests clonal expansion. Patients with persistent disease shared more public clonotypes (about 2,900) than newly diagnosed patients did (nearly 1,000). Because the primary lesion, thyroid tissue, could not be accessed, the study looked at peripheral blood alone. The authors noted that the small sample size was a limitation that may lower accuracy.

According to the study, the label for this sample's time point signals: newly diagnosed GD, antithyroid drugs for less than 3 months. For both TCR sequencing and RNA sequencing, RNA was extracted from PBMCs in TRIzol. Graves' disease was diagnosed according to American Thyroid Association guidelines. The patients came from an endocrinology department in Xi'an, China. Each patient gave 7.5 to 10 milliliters of peripheral blood, collected in an EDTA anticoagulant tube. Ficoll Paque Plus density gradient separation was used to isolate PBMCs, and no additional T cell sorting was done. An Agilent 2100 Bioanalyzer and agarose gel were used to assess RNA quality, and a NanoDrop 2000 was used to measure RNA concentration. Preparation of the library involved multiplex PCR. Sequencing was carried out with an Illumina HiSeq 4000. CDR3 regions were amplified by Arm-PCR with iRepertoire HTBI primers to construct TCR beta libraries. Gel purification was performed on PCR products prior to sequencing. The study's processing was this. Gene usage analysis of CDR3 amino acid clonotypes used the 62 TRBV and 14 to 15 TRBJ segments found across samples. Filtered high-quality paired reads were merged into contigs using COPE and FqMerger. BLAST was used to align contigs to IMGT TRBV, TRBD and TRBJ reference genes, with CDR3 defined following IMGT. Clonotypes above 0.1% frequency were classified as highly expanded clones. Shannon entropy served as the measure of repertoire diversity, while the Gini coefficient captured V-J evenness. Public clonotypes were defined as clonotypes shared by more than one individual. TCRdb reran the public reads through fastp at Q25 and MiXCR, keeping productive beta chains. Identical CDR3 protein sequences are pooled into one entry, listed with their most common genes and DNA. The V and J calls and clone size are TCRdb's, not the authors'. In all, the sample holds approximately 210,000 distinct CDR3 sequences, and around 17% of those were seen once. Roughly a fifth of the sample goes to the ten largest clones.

The chain joins TRBV5-6 to TRBJ2-1; 10 of the junction bases match TRBD2. The receptor was isolated from a female donor with Graves disease. Material: peripheral blood mononuclear cells (PBMCs), obtained at new diagnosis, from a patient treated with antithyroid drugs. DNA sequence: TGTGCCAGCAGCGTCCTTAGCGGGAGGAATCACAATGAGCAGTTCTTC. This translates into CASSVLSGRNHNEQFF.